One T cell receptor beta chain is described in this entry. What antigen it recognizes has not been identified. No base quality values were provided; no much bigger clone lies one nucleotide off. Interpreted using the paper, the time point label stands for: week 5, during vaccination. Each vaccine dose was 300 ug of a 20-mer mutant IDH1 peptide in Montanide, given subcutaneously with topical imiquimod. All donors had newly diagnosed IDH1-mutant astrocytomas of WHO grade 3 or 4 that showed loss of nuclear ATRX. The samples were drawn from NOA16, a multicentre, single-arm, open-label phase I trial in Germany that tested a mutant IDH1 peptide vaccine in humans for the first time. Genomic DNA for TCRB sequencing was extracted from EDTA blood using the DNeasy Blood and Tissue Kit. Receptors were amplified or captured by the immunoSEQ multiplex PCR assay. Following the manufacturer's protocol, the hsTCRB Kit was used to amplify rearranged TCR beta chain sequences. TCRB libraries were sequenced on an Illumina MiSeq. Concerning the study's data processing: The proprietary platform of the kit vendor was used for demultiplexing, trimming and gene mapping. TCRdb holds this immuneACCESS table with in-frame rearrangements only. Some clones are missing; in checked studies, unresolved V genes explain under half, and the rest has no known cause. From that table come the V and J calls and clone size; the DNA was used to work out D and trimming. The sample yields around 28,000 clones; roughly nine tenths were counted once. The ten largest clones represent around 20% of the sample.

This record comes from a study of a mutant IDH1 vaccine in newly diagnosed glioma (TCRdb year 2021). For the study in its entirety: Patients were given eight vaccinations, in weeks 1, 3, 5, 7, 11, 15, 19 and 23, which matched visits V03 through V10. Longitudinal TCRB deep sequencing was performed for about 25 treated patients wherever samples were available for exploratory analyses. Peripheral blood samples were drawn at six visits, namely V03 (baseline), V05, V07, V10, V12 and V13. Vaccination was initiated 4-6 weeks after radiotherapy alone, or concurrently with temozolomide cycles in the chemotherapy-containing groups. Prior to enrollment, standard therapy consisting of radiotherapy alone, temozolomide alone, or radiochemotherapy with temozolomide had been administered to patients, with the combination being received by most patients. Of the 32 treated patients, 62.5% were male and about 38% were female, and the mean age was approximately 41 years.

CDR1 and CDR2, looked up from the germline V gene, are MDHEN and SYDVKM. The CDR3 has 12 amino acids, counting the end cysteine and phenylalanine. Only the CDR3 part of the read is kept: 36 bases, read in frame from the first base. V lost 5 bases and J lost 0 bases; the stretch between them is 4 bases long. What the study reported, not specific to this receptor: PBMC samples for TCRB deep sequencing were selected based on availability. No apparent relationship was observed between pseudoprogression and alterations in the top peripheral T cell clonotypes detected by TCRB sequencing. Immune responses induced by the vaccine were seen in around 93% of patients across multiple MHC alleles. It was noted by the authors that analyses of patient blood samples could not be reproduced owing to sample limitations.

The sequence was collected from a man aged 18-30 years with glioma. Material: PBMCs, obtained from a glioma patient whose treatment included an IDH1 peptide vaccine. The chain was built from TRBV28 and TRBJ1-1; the D segment cannot be called with confidence. The DNA is TGTGCCAGCAGTACCTTGAACACTGAAGCTTTCTTT. Translated, this is CASSTLNTEAFF.